The T cell receptor beta chain under discussion was sequenced for a study of blood T cells in healthy people across ages. Study context: Every two T cells gave about one barcoded beta molecule via template switching. Regarding the study as a whole: As age increased, TCR beta diversity per million T cells fell in a roughly linear fashion.

A remark on this clonotype: What it binds is not known.

Collection of around 9.3 milliliters of peripheral blood was performed for each donor. Each sample used at least 6 million PBMCs. Next came a second PCR, run for about 7 to 12 cycles, which used a sample-barcoded 5' primer along with a J-beta primer mix. Each CDR3 protein is one row after TCRdb ran MiXCR on the 5' RACE reads. The sample has 1.2 million to 1.5 million distinct CDR3 sequences, roughly 40% seen once. Trimming took 2 bases from V and 3 from J, leaving 10 bases between them. Germline values: CDR1 DFQATT, CDR2 SNEGSKA (reference sequence). There are 13 residues in the CDR3. Input material: blood. The receptor's source is a young woman in good health. The chain combines TRBV20-1 with TRBJ2-5, with unresolved D. As DNA, the CDR3 is TGCAGTGCTAGACGCGGATGGGAAGAGACCCAGTACTTC. Its translation is CSARRGWEETQYF.